This T cell receptor beta chain was profiled in a study of T cell responses to AZD1222 COVID-19 vaccine. Using immunoSEQ multiplex PCR, the repertoire was profiled, and TCRdb retains in-frame clones only, with some absent. Seen here are approximately 150,000 clones, about nine tenths observed once, and the top ten hold roughly 1.2%. Germline V lookup: CDR1 SGHKS, CDR2 YYEKEE (reference sequence). Trimming shortened V by 3 bases and J by 3 bases, and 13 bases separated the two germline ends. There are 14 residues in the CDR3. V is TRBV5-5 and J is TRBJ2-7; D perhaps matches TRBD1 (6 bases). This material consisted of peripheral blood, taken 28 days after the second AZD1222 dose. This sequence originates from an adult who received the AZD1222 COVID-19 vaccine. CDR3 region: CASSYPGQFYEQYF. The CDR3, as DNA: TGTGCCAGCAGCTACCCCGGACAGTTCTACGAGCAGTACTTC.